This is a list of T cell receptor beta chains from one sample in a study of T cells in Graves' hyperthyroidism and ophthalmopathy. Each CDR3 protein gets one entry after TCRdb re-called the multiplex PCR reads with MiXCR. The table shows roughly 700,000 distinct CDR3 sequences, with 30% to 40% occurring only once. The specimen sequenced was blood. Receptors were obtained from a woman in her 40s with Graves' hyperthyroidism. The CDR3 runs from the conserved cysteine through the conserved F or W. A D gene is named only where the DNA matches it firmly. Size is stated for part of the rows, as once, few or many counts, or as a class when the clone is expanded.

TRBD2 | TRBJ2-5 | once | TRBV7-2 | CASSSSGGAQYF | TGTGCCAGCAGTTCTAGCGGGGGGGCCCAGTACTTC
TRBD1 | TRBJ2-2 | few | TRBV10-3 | CAILRQGLTANTGELFF | TGTGCCATCTTGAGACAGGGCCTTACCGCGAACACCGGGGAGCTGTTTTTT
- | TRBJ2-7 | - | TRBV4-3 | CASSQDPNPYEQYF | TGCGCCAGCAGCCAAGATCCCAACCCCTACGAGCAGTACTTC
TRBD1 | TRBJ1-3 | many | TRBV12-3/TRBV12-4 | CASSPETGQEGIYF | TGTGCCAGCAGTCCGGAGACAGGGCAAGAAGGCATATATTTT
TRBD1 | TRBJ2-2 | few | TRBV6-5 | CASRGQGGNTGELFF | TGTGCCAGCAGGGGACAGGGTGGGAACACCGGGGAGCTGTTTTTT
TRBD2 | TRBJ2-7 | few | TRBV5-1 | CASSLLASGTHEQYF | TGCGCCAGCAGCTTGTTGGCTAGCGGGACCCACGAGCAGTACTTC
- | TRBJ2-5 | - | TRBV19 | CASSTTGRIQETQYF | TGTGCCAGTAGTACCACCGGGAGAATCCAAGAGACCCAGTACTTT
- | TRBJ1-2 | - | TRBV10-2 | CASSEAPQIYGYTF | TGCGCCAGCAGTGAGGCCCCCCAGATCTATGGCTACACCTTC
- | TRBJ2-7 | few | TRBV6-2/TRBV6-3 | CASSPSRLEQYF | TGTGCCAGCAGCCCCTCACGCCTCGAGCAGTACTTC
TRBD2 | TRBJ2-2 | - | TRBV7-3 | CASSTTSGMTGELFF | TGTGCCAGCAGCACGACTAGCGGCATGACCGGGGAGCTGTTTTTT
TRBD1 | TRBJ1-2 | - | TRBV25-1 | CASSDETGRNIYGYTF | TGTGCCAGCAGTGACGAGACAGGGCGGAACATCTATGGCTACACCTTC
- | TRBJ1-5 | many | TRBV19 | CASSVAVGGNQPQHF | TGTGCCAGTAGTGTGGCGGTGGGGGGCAATCAGCCCCAGCATTTT
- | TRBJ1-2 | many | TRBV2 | CASKTGGWDGYTF | TGTGCCAGCAAAACGGGAGGGTGGGATGGCTACACCTTC
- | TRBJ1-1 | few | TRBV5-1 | CASSLESGGTEAFF | TGCGCCAGCAGCTTGGAATCCGGTGGCACTGAAGCTTTCTTT
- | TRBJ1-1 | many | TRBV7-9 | CASASRQNTEAFF | TGTGCCAGCGCCTCCAGACAGAACACTGAAGCTTTCTTT
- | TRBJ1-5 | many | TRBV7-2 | CASTDRVGGNQPQHF | TGTGCCAGCACCGATAGAGTTGGGGGCAATCAGCCCCAGCATTTT
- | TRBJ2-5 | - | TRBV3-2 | CASSPHLSGQLETQYF | TGTGCCAGCAGCCCTCACCTATCGGGACAGTTAGAGACCCAGTACTTC
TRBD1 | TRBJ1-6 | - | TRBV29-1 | CSVSEGQGGSPLHF | TGCAGCGTTAGTGAGGGACAGGGAGGATCACCCCTCCACTTT
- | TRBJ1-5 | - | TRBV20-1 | CSASEQIQETQHF | TGCAGTGCTAGTGAACAGATACAAGAGACCCAGCATTTT
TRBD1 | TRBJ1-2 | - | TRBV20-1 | CSAGGQGANYGYTF | TGCAGTGCTGGGGGACAGGGGGCTAACTATGGCTACACCTTC